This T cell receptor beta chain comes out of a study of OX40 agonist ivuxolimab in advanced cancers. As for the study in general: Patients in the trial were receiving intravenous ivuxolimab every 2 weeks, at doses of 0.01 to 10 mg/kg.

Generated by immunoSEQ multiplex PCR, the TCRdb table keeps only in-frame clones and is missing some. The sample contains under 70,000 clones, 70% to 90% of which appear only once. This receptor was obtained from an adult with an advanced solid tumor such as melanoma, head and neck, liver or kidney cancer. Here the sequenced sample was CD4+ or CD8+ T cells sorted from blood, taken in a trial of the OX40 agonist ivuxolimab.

CDR3 loop: CAPGLGRREGGTGELFF. The CDR3 DNA is TGTGCCCCCGGCCTGGGGAGGCGGGAGGGCGGCACCGGGGAGCTGTTTTTT. The chain recombines TRBV19 with TRBJ2-2, with 9 bases identical to TRBD2. With 11 bases clipped from V and 4 bases from J, the junction kept 17 bases outside the gene matches. Germline V CDR1 and CDR2: LNHDA, SQIVND (reference sequence). CDR3 size: 17 residues.